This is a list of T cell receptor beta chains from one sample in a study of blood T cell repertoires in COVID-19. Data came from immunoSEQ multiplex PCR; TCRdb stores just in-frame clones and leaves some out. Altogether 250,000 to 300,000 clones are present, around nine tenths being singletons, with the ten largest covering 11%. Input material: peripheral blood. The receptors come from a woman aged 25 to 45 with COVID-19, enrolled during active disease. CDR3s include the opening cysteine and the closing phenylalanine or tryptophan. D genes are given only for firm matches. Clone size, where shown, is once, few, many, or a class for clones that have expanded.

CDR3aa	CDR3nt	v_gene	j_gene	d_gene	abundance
CATSDPLGGKETQYF	TGTGCCACCAGTGATCCCCTAGGAGGGAAAGAGACCCAGTACTTC	TRBV24-1	TRBJ2-5	.	once
CASSEFFSFQDQPQHF	TGTGCCAGCAGTGAATTTTTTAGTTTCCAGGATCAGCCCCAGCATTTT	TRBV6-1	TRBJ1-5	.	.
CASRGAGELFF	TGTGCCTCCAGGGGCGCCGGGGAGCTGTTTTTT	TRBV30	TRBJ2-2	.	.
CASSSGNLGTQYF	TGCGCCAGCAGCTCCGGGAACCTGGGGACCCAGTACTTC	TRBV5-1	TRBJ2-5	.	.
CSVVGGQTLNYGYTF	TGCAGCGTTGTAGGTGGGCAGACGCTAAACTATGGCTACACCTTC	TRBV29-1	TRBJ1-2	.	once
CASSLDRSYPYNEQFF	TGTGCCAGCAGCCTGGACAGATCCTACCCCTACAATGAGCAGTTCTTC	TRBV5-6	TRBJ2-1	.	.
CASSSAGLGGFNYGYTF	TGTGCCAGCAGTTCTGCCGGGTTAGGGGGATTTAACTATGGCTACACCTTC	TRBV21-1	TRBJ1-2	.	.
CASSPRDSYLGNQPQHF	TGTGCCAGCAGCCCTAGGGACAGTTACCTTGGCAATCAGCCCCAGCATTTT	TRBV28	TRBJ1-5	TRBD1	.
CSVEDVDRGQETQYF	TGCAGCGTTGAAGATGTGGACAGGGGGCAAGAGACCCAGTACTTC	TRBV29-1	TRBJ2-5	TRBD1	.
CASTPGNQETQYF	TGTGCCAGCACCCCGGGGAACCAGGAGACCCAGTACTTC	TRBV6-5	TRBJ2-5	.	.
CASSPDRGDSPLHF	TGTGCCAGCAGTCCCGACAGGGGGGATTCACCCCTCCACTTT	TRBV6-5	TRBJ1-6	TRBD1	.
CASSSGLAILNEQFF	TGTGCCAGCAGTTCCGGGCTAGCCATCCTCAATGAGCAGTTCTTC	TRBV28	TRBJ2-1	.	.
CASSMGQGTREAFF	TGTGCCAGCAGTATGGGACAGGGGACCAGGGAGGCTTTCTTT	TRBV28	TRBJ1-1	TRBD1	.
CASSLTGQGHNEQFF	TGTGCCAGCAGCTTGACGGGACAGGGGCACAATGAGCAGTTCTTC	TRBV5-4	TRBJ2-1	TRBD1	.
CASSFRGSRYGYTF	TGTGCCAGCAGCTTCCGCGGAAGTCGTTATGGCTACACCTTC	TRBV5-4	TRBJ1-2	.	.
CATSSTGPHGELFF	TGTGCCACCAGCTCAACAGGACCCCACGGGGAGCTGTTTTTT	TRBV15	TRBJ2-2	.	.
CASGLGDRAEGYTF	TGTGCTAGTGGTTTGGGGGACAGGGCAGAAGGCTACACCTTC	TRBV12-5	TRBJ1-2	TRBD1	.
CASSSSGTGGEKLFF	TGTGCCAGCAGTTCGTCCGGGACAGGGGGTGAAAAACTGTTTTTT	TRBV28	TRBJ1-4	TRBD1	.
CASSLGGETYEQYF	TGCGCCAGCAGCTTGGGCGGGGAGACCTACGAGCAGTACTTC	TRBV5-1	TRBJ2-7	.	.
CASSGTLGPQGTQYF	TGTGCCAGTTCCGGGACACTAGGGCCTCAGGGTACGCAGTATTTT	TRBV19	TRBJ2-3	.	.
CASRGTNYGYTF	TGCGCCAGCAGGGGCACTAACTATGGCTACACCTTC	TRBV5-1	TRBJ1-2	.	.
CASSLTSGVYNEQFF	TGTGCCAGCAGCCTGACTAGCGGGGTATACAATGAGCAGTTCTTC	TRBV5-8	TRBJ2-1	TRBD2	.
CSGRETGGHTQYF	TGCAGCGGTAGGGAGACAGGGGGTCATACGCAGTATTTT	TRBV29-1	TRBJ2-3	TRBD1	.
CASSQDWAGAANTGELFF	TGTGCCAGCAGCCAAGACTGGGCAGGGGCCGCGAACACCGGGGAGCTGTTTTTT	TRBV3-1/TRBV3-2	TRBJ2-2	.	.
CASGIPGQGEYEQYF	TGTGCCAGTGGGATACCGGGACAGGGGGAGTACGAGCAGTACTTC	TRBV2	TRBJ2-7	TRBD1	.
CASSLAPGVGYEQYF	TGCGCCAGCAGCTTGGCCCCAGGGGTGGGCTACGAGCAGTACTTC	TRBV5-1	TRBJ2-7	.	.
CASSVPGGGESSYEQYF	TGTGCCAGCAGTGTCCCTGGGGGCGGAGAAAGCTCCTACGAGCAGTACTTC	TRBV2	TRBJ2-7	.	.
CASSFSQGAEAFF	TGTGCCAGCAGTTTTTCTCAGGGGGCTGAAGCTTTCTTT	TRBV28	TRBJ1-1	TRBD1	.
CASRVGSGAQFF	TGTGCCAGCCGAGTGGGAAGCGGGGCGCAGTTCTTC	TRBV7-9	TRBJ2-1	TRBD2	.
CAWRGTGNSGNTIYF	TGTGCCTGGAGGGGGACAGGAAACTCTGGAAACACCATATATTTT	TRBV30	TRBJ1-3	TRBD1	.
CASSVTGGVGTDTQYF	TGTGCCAGTAGTGTAACGGGAGGGGTCGGCACAGATACGCAGTATTTT	TRBV19	TRBJ2-3	TRBD2	.
CASIKENTDTQYF	TGTGCCAGTATTAAGGAGAACACAGATACGCAGTATTTT	TRBV19	TRBJ2-3	.	.